The present entry profiles one T cell receptor beta chain with its context. The clone's antigen remains unknown. An end of the junction does not agree with germline; a read error may underlie this. Blood RNA was extracted from unsorted whole blood using TRIzol reagent, and germline DNA was obtained with the DNeasy Blood & Tissue kit. At the time of sampling, the patients were treatment-naive and had chronic HBV infection. Approximately 3.9 milliliters of peripheral blood were collected into K2EDTA tubes before surgery. The sample comes from a study of tumor-infiltrating lymphocytes in primary liver carcinoma (dated by TCRdb to between 2016 and 2019). Context from the whole study: Between late 2015 and early 2016, 5 or 6 patients in China with histopathologically diagnosed primary liver carcinoma had their tumors surgically resected. The five patients had tumors of stage T1-T3 N0M0, with maximum diameters ranging from roughly 4.2 to 10 cm. Hepatocellular carcinoma (four) or combined HCC and intrahepatic cholangiocarcinoma (one) was present in the five patients, who were three men and two women aged 30 to 69 years. A total of approximately 35 specimens from 5 patients underwent TCRbeta repertoire sequencing, comprising around 25 tumor regions, 5 adjacent noncancerous liver tissues and 5 peripheral blood samples. Reproducibility between technical replicate repertoires was high, with correlation coefficients above 0.98 and mean shared-clone rates roughly 0.87. Each sample produced roughly 3.65 to 7.5 million productive TCRbeta reads, and read depth showed no significant difference between tissue types. For each liver tumor, the study sampled five regions along with adjacent normal tissue and blood, and applied TCRbeta repertoire sequencing, expression microarrays and whole-exome sequencing. Overall study results and their limits: Only the TCR beta chain was sequenced, which likely underestimates true repertoire diversity because unpaired alpha chains were not captured. Consistent with antigen-driven expansion, pairs of tumor regions showed higher repertoire overlap (mean approximately 35%) than either tumor-adjacent pairs (approximately 17%) or tumor-blood pairs (roughly 14%). Only five or six patients were included in the study, and the authors note that the findings should be validated in a larger study. Bulk unsorted samples precluded comparing CD4+ and CD8+ T cell repertoires. A significantly larger repertoire fraction was made up by the top 250 clones in tumors than in blood (p = 0.039).

The germline V gene specifies MNHEY as CDR1 and SVGAGI as CDR2. The CDR3 measures 12 amino acids from cysteine to phenylalanine. The entry retains the CDR3 DNA only, 36 bases that are in frame from base 1. A constant-region primer and ProtoScript II reverse transcriptase were used to reverse-transcribe TCRbeta-specific cDNA from approximately 450 ng total RNA. TCRbeta libraries were built with three nested multiplex PCR rounds, a slightly modified ARM-PCR procedure. Multiplex TRBV1-TRBV30 forward primers and a Cbeta reverse primer were used in the first two PCR rounds, each of which was run for around 9 cycles. Sample barcodes and Illumina adapters were attached in a final 25-cycle PCR using Deep VentR polymerase. Before sequencing, amplicons between 200 and 500 bp were purified from gel using a QIAquick gel extraction kit. An Illumina HiSeq 2500 was used to sequence the TCRbeta amplicons, generating 250-bp paired-end reads. The paper's data handling went like this. Quality trimming of reads was performed with Trimmomatic v0.33, and paired reads were merged with FLASH v1.2.11 so that full CDR3 sequences could be recovered. MiGEC v1.2.1b assigned V, D and J germline segments to the rearranged TCRbeta sequences. VDJtools v1.0.0 computed clonotype statistics and Shannon-Wiener diversity indices. Except for diversity analysis, only the 250 most abundant clonotypes of each sample were used in subsequent analyses to reduce sampling bias. TCRdb trimmed public reads at Q25 via fastp, called clones via MiXCR and kept in-frame beta chains. Rows matching on CDR3 protein sequence are summarized as one entry with the most common DNA and genes. These V and J calls are TCRdb output, not the study's own analysis. This sample has some 180,000 distinct CDR3 sequences in its table, and approximately 60% of those were observed once. Approximately 68% of the sample lies in the top ten.

Sequencing was carried out using peripheral blood. The source is a man aged 40-55 years with primary liver carcinoma and hepatitis B virus infection. The rearrangement joined TRBV6-5 to TRBJ2-2, and TRBD1 may be the D gene, going by 6 matching bases. CDR3 region: CVSSQGGGELFF. The nucleotides are TGTGTCAGCAGTCAAGGGGGCGGGGAGCTGTTTTTT.